Listed below are T cell receptor beta chains from one sample, sequenced in a study of PD-1 blockade in classical Hodgkin lymphoma. TCRdb keeps only in-frame clones here, not all; method: immunoSEQ multiplex PCR. The table includes roughly 60,000 clones, about 88% detected once. This material consisted of peripheral blood mononuclear cells (PBMCs), taken before the second cycle of nivolumab. The receptors originated from a human donor with classical Hodgkin lymphoma. CDR3s include the opening cysteine and the closing phenylalanine or tryptophan. D genes are given only for firm matches. Expanded clones are given a class, and other clones once, few, many or no size at all.

v_call	j_call	clone_size	d_call	cdr3_nt	cdr3_aa
TRBV27	TRBJ2-7	NA	NA	TGTGCCAGCAGCCTGGCGAACGGCGAGCAGTACTTC	CASSLANGEQYF
TRBV6-5	TRBJ2-5	NA	NA	TGTGCCAGCAGAGGCGGGACGACTACTCAAGAGACCCAGTACTTC	CASRGGTTTQETQYF
TRBV30	TRBJ1-1	NA	TRBD1	TGTGCCTGGGGACAGGGGGGCACTGAAGCTTTCTTT	CAWGQGGTEAFF
TRBV28	TRBJ2-7	NA	TRBD1	TGTGCCAGCAGCCCCTCCCCGACAGGGGGCATCGAGCAGTACTTC	CASSPSPTGGIEQYF
TRBV28	TRBJ1-5	once	TRBD1	TGTGCCAGCAGTTCGCCGGGACAGGGAGGGAATCAGCCCCAGCATTTT	CASSSPGQGGNQPQHF
TRBV7-3	TRBJ2-5	NA	NA	TGTGCCAGCAGCCCCGAGGGACAAGAGACCCAGTACTTC	CASSPEGQETQYF
TRBV18	TRBJ1-1	NA	NA	TGTGCCAGCTCACCACCCCCAAACACTGAAGCTTTCTTT	CASSPPPNTEAFF
TRBV2	TRBJ2-1	once	NA	TGTGCCAGCAGTGAACGAAGGGTAGGGGGTGAGCAGTTCTTC	CASSERRVGGEQFF
TRBV29-1	TRBJ1-1	NA	NA	TGCAGCGTAGGGGAGCAGGTCATGAACACTGAAGCTTTCTTT	CSVGEQVMNTEAFF
TRBV6-5	TRBJ1-2	NA	TRBD1	TGTGCCAGCAGTTCACAGGGGGCACAAGGCTACACCTTC	CASSSQGAQGYTF